This TCR beta chain is drawn from a study of CD8 T cells in ankylosing spondylitis (dated by TCRdb to the late 2010s). At the level of the whole study: The study set out to find disease-linked TCR variants by profiling T cell receptor beta repertoires in ankylosing spondylitis patients and healthy donors. Peripheral blood was sampled, and synovial fluid was additionally collected from ankylosing spondylitis patients. The full study cohort comprised about 23 ankylosing spondylitis patients and some 100 healthy donors.

Measured from the cysteine to the phenylalanine, the CDR3 is 11 residues long. The entry retains the CDR3 DNA only, 33 bases that are in frame from base 1. CDR1 MNHEY and CDR2 SVGAGI were looked up in the germline V gene. V is shortened by 0 bases, J by 7 bases, and the region joining them spans 3 bases. The paper's findings and limits, for the study overall: A TCR beta motif made up of several highly homologous amino acid variants appeared to be characteristic of blood from ankylosing spondylitis patients. Some motif variants had previously been reported in the synovial fluid and blood of reactive arthritis patients, which suggests shared mechanisms of disease initiation. The disease-linked clones were reported as significantly enriched in matched synovial fluid samples from ankylosing spondylitis patients. In peripheral blood, the disease-linked clones were found at relatively low frequencies and had a CD8+ phenotype.

For sequencing, an Illumina HiSeq 2500 was employed. Quantitative 5'-RACE with molecular barcodes was used to prepare TCR beta libraries. Per the original workflow: Disease-linked TCR variants were identified with a new computational method built on a probabilistic model of VDJ rearrangement. TCRdb trimmed public reads at Q25 via fastp, called clones via MiXCR and kept in-frame beta chains. Each CDR3 protein appears once, grouped with its most common genes and DNA. These V and J calls are TCRdb output, not the study's own analysis. Present in this sample are 200,000 to 250,000 distinct CDR3 sequences, approximately 20% of which were seen just once. The top ten constitute roughly 42% of the sample. This clonotype was found a few times. Its recognized antigen is unknown. It has no much larger one-base neighbor in the sample; base qualities were not kept.

Sequenced input: blood, either unsorted or a sorted T cell fraction (not recorded which). The clonotype was recovered from a male donor with ankylosing spondylitis. The V and J genes are TRBV6-5 and TRBJ1-1; no D segment can be confidently identified. The CDR3 is CASSYSDEAFF. The DNA is TGTGCCAGCAGTTACTCGGATGAAGCTTTCTTT.